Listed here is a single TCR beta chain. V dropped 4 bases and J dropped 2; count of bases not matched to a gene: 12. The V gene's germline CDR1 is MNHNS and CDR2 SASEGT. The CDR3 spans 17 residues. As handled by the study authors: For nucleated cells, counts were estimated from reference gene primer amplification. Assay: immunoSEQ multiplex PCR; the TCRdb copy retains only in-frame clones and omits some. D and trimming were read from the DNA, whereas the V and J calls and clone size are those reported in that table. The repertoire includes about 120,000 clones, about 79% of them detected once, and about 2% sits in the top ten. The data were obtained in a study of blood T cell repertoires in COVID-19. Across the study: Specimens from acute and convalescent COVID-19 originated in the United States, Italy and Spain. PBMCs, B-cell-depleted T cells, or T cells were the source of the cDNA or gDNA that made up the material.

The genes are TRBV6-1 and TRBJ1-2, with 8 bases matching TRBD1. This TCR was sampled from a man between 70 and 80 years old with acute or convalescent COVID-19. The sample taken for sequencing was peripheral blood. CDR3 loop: CASSGHRTGNGNYGYTF. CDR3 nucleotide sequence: TGTGCCAGCAGTGGACATAGGACAGGGAACGGAAACTATGGCTACACCTTC.